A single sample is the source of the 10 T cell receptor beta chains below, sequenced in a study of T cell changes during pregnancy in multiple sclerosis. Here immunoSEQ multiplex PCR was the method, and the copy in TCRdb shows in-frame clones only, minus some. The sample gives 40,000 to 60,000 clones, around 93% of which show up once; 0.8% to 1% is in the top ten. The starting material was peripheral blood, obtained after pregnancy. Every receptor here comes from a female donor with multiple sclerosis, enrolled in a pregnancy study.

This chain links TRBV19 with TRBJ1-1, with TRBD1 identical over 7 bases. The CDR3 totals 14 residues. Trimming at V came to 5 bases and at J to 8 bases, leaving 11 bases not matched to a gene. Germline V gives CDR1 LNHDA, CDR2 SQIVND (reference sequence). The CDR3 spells CASSDGPADREAFF. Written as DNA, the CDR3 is TGTGCCAGTAGTGATGGACCCGCGGACAGGGAAGCTTTCTTT.

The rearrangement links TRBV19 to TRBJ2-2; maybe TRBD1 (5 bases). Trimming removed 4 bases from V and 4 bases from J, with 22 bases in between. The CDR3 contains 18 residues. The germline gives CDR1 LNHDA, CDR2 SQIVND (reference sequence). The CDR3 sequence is CASSTPSGRAWSTGELFF. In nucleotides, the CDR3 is TGTGCCAGTAGTACCCCGTCGGGCAGGGCGTGGAGCACCGGGGAGCTGTTTTTT.

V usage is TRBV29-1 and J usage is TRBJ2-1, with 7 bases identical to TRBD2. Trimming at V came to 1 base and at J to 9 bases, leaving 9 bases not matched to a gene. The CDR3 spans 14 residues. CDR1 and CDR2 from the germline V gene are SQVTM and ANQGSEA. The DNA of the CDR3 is TGCAGCGTTGAAGGAGCCCGACTAGCCGGTGAGCAGTTCTTC. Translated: CSVEGARLAGEQFF.

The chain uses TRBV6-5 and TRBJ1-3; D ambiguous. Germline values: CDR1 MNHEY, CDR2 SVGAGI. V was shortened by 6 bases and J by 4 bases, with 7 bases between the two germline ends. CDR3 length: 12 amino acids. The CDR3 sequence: CASRNSGNTIYF. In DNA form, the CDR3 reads TGTGCCAGCAGGAACAGCGGAAACACCATATATTTT.

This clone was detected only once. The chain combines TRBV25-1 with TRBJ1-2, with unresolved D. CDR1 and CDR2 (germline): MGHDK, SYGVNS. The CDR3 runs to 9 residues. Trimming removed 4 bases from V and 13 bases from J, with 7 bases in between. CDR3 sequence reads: CASSAPFTF. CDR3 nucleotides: TGTGCCAGCAGTGCTCCGTTCACCTTC.

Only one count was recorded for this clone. Here the CDR3 DNA reads TGCGCCAGCAGCGGACAGGGAGGCTCACCCCTCCACTTT. It yields the protein CASSGQGGSPLHF. V and J are TRBV5-1 and TRBJ1-6; 8 nucleotides agree with TRBD1. CDR1 is SGHRS and CDR2 is YFSETQ in the germline V gene. The ends lost 4 bases at V and 10 bases at J; junction bases unmatched: 4. The CDR3 covers 13 residues.

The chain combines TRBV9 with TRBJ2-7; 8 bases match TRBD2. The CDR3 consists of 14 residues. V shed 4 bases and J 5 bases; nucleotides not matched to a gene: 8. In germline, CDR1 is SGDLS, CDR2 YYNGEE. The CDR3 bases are TGTGCCAGCAGCTCCGGGACTAGATCCCACGAGCAGTACTTC. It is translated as CASSSGTRSHEQYF.

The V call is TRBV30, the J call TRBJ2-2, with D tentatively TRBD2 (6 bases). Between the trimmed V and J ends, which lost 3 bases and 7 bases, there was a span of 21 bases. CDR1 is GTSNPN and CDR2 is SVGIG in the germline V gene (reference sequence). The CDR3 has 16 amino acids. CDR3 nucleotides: TGTGCCTGGAGGTCGGTGGTAGCGGCTGGGGGCGGGGAGCTGTTTTTT. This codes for CAWRSVVAAGGGELFF.

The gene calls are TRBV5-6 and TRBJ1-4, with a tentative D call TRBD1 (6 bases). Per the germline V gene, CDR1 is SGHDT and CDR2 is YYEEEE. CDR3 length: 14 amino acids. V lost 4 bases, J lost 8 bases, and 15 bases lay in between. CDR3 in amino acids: CASSNNRVREKLFF. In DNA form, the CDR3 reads TGTGCCAGCAGCAACAACAGGGTTAGGGAAAAACTGTTTTTT.

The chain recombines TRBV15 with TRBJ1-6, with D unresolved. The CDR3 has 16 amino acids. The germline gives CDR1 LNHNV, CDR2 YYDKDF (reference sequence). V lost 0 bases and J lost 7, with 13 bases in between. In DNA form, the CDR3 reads TGTGCCACCAGCAGAGATCTTGGAGGGAGCAATTCACCCCTCCACTTT. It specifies CATSRDLGGSNSPLHF.